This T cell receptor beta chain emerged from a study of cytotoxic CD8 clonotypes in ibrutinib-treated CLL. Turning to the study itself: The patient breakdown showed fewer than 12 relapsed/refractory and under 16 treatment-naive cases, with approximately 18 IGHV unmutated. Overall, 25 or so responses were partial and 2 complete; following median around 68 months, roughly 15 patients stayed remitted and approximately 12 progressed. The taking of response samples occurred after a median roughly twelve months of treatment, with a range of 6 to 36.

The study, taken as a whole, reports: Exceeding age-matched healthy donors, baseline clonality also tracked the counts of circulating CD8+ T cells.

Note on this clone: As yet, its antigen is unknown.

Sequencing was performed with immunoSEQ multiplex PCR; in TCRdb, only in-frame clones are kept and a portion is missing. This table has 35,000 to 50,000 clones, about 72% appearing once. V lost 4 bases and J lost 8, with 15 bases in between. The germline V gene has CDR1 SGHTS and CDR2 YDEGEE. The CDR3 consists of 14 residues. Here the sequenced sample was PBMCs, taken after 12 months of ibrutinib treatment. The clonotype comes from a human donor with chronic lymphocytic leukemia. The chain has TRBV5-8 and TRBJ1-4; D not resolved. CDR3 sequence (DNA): TGTGCCAGCAGCGGCGGATCGACGGGGGAAAAACTGTTTTTT. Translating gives CASSGGSTGEKLFF.